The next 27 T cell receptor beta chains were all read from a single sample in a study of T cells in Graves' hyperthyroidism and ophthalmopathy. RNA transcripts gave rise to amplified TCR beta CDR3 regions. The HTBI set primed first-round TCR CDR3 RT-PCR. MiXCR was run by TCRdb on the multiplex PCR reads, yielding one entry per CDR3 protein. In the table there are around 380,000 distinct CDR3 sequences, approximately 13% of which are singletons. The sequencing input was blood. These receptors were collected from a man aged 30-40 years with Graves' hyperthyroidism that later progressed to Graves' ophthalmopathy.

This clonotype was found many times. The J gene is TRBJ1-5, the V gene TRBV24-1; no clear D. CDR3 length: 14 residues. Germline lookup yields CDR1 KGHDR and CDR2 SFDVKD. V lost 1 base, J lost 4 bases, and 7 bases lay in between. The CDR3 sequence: CATSDFEGNQPQHF. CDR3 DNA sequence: TGTGCCACCAGTGATTTTGAGGGAAATCAGCCCCAGCATTTT.

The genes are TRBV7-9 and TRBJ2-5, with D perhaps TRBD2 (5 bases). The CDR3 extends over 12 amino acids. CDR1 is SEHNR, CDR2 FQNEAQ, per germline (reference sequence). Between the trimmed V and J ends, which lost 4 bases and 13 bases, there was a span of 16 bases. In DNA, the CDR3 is TGTGCCAGCAGCTCGTTCATGGACTTCCCGTACTTC. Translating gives CASSSFMDFPYF.

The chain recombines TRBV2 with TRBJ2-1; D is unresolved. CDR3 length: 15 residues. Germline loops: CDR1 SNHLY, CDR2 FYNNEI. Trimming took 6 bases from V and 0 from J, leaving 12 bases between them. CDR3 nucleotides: TGTGCCAGCAGGACGAAGACGGGCTCCTACAATGAGCAGTTCTTC. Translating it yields CASRTKTGSYNEQFF.

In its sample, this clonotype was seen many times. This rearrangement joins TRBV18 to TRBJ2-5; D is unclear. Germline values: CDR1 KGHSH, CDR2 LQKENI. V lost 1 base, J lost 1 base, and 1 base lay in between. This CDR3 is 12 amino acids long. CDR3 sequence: CASSPRQETQYF. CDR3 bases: TGTGCCAGCTCACCACGCCAAGAGACCCAGTACTTC.

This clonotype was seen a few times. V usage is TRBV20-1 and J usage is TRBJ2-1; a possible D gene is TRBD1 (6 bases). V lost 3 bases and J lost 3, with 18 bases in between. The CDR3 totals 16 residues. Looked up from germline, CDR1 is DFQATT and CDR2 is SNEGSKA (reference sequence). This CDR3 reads CSARNPGRGHYNEQFF. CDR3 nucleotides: TGCAGTGCTAGGAACCCCGGCAGGGGACACTACAATGAGCAGTTCTTC.

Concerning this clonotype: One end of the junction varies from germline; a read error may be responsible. CDR3 nucleotides: TGTGCCAGCAGTCGGACTAGCCTTAAGGCCGGGCAGCTGTTTTTT. It encodes CASSRTSLKAGQLFF. The rearrangement uses TRBV6-1 and TRBJ2-2, with 8 bases matching TRBD2. The V gene's germline CDR1 is MNHNS and CDR2 SASEGT. The CDR3 is 15 amino acids.

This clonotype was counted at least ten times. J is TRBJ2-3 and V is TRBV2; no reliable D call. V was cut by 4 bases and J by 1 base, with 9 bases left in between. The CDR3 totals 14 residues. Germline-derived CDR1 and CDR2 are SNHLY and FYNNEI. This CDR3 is CASSARVGTDTQYF. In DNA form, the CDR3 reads TGTGCCAGCAGTGCCAGAGTTGGCACAGATACGCAGTATTTT.

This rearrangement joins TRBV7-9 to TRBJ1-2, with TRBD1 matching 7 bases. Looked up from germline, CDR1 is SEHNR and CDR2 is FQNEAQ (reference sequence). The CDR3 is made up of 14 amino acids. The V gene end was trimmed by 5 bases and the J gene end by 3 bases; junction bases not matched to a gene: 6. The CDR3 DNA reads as TGTGCCAGCAGCATATCGACAGGGCACTATGGCTACACCTTC. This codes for CASSISTGHYGYTF.

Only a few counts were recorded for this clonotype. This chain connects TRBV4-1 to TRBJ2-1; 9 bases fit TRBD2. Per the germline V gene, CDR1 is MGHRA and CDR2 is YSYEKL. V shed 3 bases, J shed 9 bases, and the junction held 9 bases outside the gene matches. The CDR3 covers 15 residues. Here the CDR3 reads CASSHIGGGGGEQFF. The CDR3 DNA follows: TGCGCCAGCAGCCATATTGGCGGCGGGGGGGGTGAGCAGTTCTTC.

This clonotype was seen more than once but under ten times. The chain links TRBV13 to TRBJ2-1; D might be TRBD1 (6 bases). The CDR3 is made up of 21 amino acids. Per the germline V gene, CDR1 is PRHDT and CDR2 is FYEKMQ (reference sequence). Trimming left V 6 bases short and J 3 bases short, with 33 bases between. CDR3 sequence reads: CASSQEVFGDILEGYYNEQFF. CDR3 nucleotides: TGTGCCAGCAGTCAGGAGGTTTTTGGGGACATACTGGAAGGGTACTACAATGAGCAGTTCTTC.

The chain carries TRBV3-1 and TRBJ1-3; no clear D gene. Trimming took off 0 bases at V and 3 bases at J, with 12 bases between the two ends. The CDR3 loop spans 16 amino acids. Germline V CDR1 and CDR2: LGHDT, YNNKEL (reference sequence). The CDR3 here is CASSQDLSGSGNTIYF. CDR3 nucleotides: TGTGCCAGCAGCCAAGATCTATCCGGCAGTGGAAACACCATATATTTT.

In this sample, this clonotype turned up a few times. In DNA, the CDR3 is TGTGCCAGCAGTGAGGGGGGGCTTGAGACCCAGTACTTC. This gives the protein CASSEGGLETQYF. The chain joins TRBV27 to TRBJ2-5; a possible D gene is TRBD2 (7 bases). The ends were cut back, 5 bases at V and 5 bases at J, with 12 bases in the middle. The CDR3 is made up of 13 amino acids. The germline V gene encodes CDR1 MNHEY and CDR2 SMNVEV (reference sequence).

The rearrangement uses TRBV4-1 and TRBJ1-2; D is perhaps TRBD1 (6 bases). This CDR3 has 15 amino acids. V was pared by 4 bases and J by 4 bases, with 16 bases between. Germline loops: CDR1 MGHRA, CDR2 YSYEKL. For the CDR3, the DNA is TGCGCCAGCAGCCCAGCCCAGACAGGACCCTATGGCTACACCTTC. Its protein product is CASSPAQTGPYGYTF.

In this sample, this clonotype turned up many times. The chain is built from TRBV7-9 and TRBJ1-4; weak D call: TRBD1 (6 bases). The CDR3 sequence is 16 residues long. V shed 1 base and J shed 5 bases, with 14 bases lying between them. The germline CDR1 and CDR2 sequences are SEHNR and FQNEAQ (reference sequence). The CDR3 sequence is CASSLGARDRNEKLFF. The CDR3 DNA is TGTGCCAGCAGCTTAGGGGCCCGAGACAGGAATGAAAAACTGTTTTTT.

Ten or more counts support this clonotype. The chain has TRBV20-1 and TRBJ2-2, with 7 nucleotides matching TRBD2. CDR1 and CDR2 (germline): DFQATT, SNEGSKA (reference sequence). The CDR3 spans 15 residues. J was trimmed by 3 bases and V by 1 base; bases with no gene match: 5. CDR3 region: CSARVRRGYTGELFF. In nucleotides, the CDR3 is TGCAGTGCTAGAGTAAGGCGGGGGTACACCGGGGAGCTGTTTTTT.

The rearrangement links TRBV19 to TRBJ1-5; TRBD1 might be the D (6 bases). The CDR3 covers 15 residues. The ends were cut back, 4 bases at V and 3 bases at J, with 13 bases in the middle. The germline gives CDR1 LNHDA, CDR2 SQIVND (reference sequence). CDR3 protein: CASSRVQGPNQPQHF. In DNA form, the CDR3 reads TGTGCCAGTAGTAGAGTACAGGGCCCCAATCAGCCCCAGCATTTT.

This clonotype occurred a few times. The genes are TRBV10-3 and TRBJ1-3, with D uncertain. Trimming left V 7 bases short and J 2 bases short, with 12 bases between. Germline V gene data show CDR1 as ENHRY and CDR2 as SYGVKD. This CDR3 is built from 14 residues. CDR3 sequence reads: CAIMDDGAGNTIYF. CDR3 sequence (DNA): TGTGCCATCATGGACGACGGGGCTGGAAACACCATATATTTT.

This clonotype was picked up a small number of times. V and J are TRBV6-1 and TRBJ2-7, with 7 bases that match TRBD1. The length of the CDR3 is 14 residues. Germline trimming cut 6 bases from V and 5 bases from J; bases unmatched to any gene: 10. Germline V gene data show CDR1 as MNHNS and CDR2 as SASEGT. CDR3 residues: CASSYNRGGNEQYF. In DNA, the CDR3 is TGTGCCAGCAGCTATAACAGGGGTGGGAACGAGCAGTACTTC.

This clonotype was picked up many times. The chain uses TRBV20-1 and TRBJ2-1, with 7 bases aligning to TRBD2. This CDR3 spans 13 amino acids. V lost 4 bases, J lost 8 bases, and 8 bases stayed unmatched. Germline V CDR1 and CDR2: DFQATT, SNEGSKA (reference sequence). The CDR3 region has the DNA TGCAGTGCTACAGGACTAGGGGTCGATGAGCAGTTCTTC. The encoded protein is CSATGLGVDEQFF.

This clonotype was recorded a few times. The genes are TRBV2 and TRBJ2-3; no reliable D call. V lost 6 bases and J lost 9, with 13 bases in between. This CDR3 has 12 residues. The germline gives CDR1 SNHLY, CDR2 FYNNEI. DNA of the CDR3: TGTGCCAGCAGCCCCCAGCTCGGAACGCAGTATTTT. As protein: CASSPQLGTQYF. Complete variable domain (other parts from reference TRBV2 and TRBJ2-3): EPEVTQTPSHQVTQMGQEVILRCVPISNHLYFYWYRQILGQKVEFLVSFYNNEISEKSEIFDDQFSVERPDGSNFTLKIRSTKLEDSAMYFCASSPQLGTQYFGPGTRLTVL.

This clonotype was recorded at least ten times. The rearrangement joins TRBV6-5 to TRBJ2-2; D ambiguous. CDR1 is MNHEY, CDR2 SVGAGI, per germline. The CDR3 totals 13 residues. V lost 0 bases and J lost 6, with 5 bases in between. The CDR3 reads CASSYSGSGELFF. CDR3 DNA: TGTGCCAGCAGTTACTCCGGCTCCGGGGAGCTGTTTTTT.

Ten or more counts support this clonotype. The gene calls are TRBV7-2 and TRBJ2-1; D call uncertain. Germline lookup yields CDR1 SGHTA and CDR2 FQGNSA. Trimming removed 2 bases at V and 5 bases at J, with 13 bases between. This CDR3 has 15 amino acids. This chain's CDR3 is CASSLTLDGNNEQFF. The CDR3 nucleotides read TGTGCCAGCAGCTTAACCTTGGACGGAAACAATGAGCAGTTCTTC.

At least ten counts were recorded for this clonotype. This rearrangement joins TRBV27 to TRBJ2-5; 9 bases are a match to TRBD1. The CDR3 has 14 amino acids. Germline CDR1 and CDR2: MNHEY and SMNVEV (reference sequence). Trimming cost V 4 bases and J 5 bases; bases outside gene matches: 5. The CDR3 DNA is TGTGCCAGCAGTTGGACAGGGGTAGGGGAGACCCAGTACTTC. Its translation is CASSWTGVGETQYF.

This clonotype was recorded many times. The chain's CDR3 is CASSIGTAYEQYF. The CDR3 region has the DNA TGTGCCAGTAGTATCGGGACAGCGTACGAGCAGTACTTC. The V and J genes are TRBV19 and TRBJ2-7; 7 positions agree with TRBD1. Germline loops: CDR1 LNHDA, CDR2 SQIVND (reference sequence). This CDR3 is 13 amino acids long. The V gene end was trimmed by 3 bases and the J gene end by 4 bases; junction bases not matched to a gene: 3.

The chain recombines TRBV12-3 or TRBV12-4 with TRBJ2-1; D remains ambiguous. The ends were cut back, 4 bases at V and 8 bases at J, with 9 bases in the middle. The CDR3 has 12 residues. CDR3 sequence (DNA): TGTGCCAGCAGTTCCCCCGGGTATGAGCAGTTCTTC. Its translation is CASSSPGYEQFF.

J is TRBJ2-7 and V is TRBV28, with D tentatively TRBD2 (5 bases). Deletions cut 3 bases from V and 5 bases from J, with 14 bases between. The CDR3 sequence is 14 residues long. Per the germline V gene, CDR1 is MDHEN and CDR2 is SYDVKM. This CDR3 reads CASSFPRGNDEQYF. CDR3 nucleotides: TGTGCCAGCAGTTTCCCCCGGGGTAACGACGAGCAGTACTTC. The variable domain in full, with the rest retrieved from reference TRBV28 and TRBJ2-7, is DVKVTQSSRYLVKRTGEKVFLECVQDMDHENMFWYRQDPGLGLRLIYFSYDVKMKEKGDIPEGYSVSREKKERFSLILESASTNQTSMYLCASSFPRGNDEQYFGPGTRLTVT.

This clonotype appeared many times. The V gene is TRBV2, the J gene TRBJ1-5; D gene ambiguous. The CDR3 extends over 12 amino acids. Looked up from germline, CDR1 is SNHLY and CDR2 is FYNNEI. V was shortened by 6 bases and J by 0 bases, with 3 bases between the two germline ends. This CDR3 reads CASRPSNQPQHF. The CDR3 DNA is TGTGCCAGCAGGCCTAGCAATCAGCCCCAGCATTTT. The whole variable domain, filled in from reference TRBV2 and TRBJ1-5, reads EPEVTQTPSHQVTQMGQEVILRCVPISNHLYFYWYRQILGQKVEFLVSFYNNEISEKSEIFDDQFSVERPDGSNFTLKIRSTKLEDSAMYFCASRPSNQPQHFGDGTRLSIL.